This T cell receptor (beta chain) was recorded in a study of cytomegalovirus exposure and HLA in healthy donors (dated by TCRdb to about 2017). For context, the study as a whole: An earlier analysis of roughly 630 of the donors reported more than 250 Gb of sequence data and around 120 million unique TCR beta sequences from 150 million to 200 million T cells. An early release covering 550 to 700 HLA-typed donors comprised about 290 gigabases of sequencing data and tens of millions of unique TCR sequences. Of the roughly 390 genotyped donors, approximately 80% were placed in the genetic ancestry cluster associated with self-reported Caucasian donors. The study aimed to test whether cataloging public T cell receptors could reveal signatures of past pathogen exposure. The study used immunosequencing to profile the T cell repertoires of 670 or so subjects and linked those repertoires to cytomegalovirus serostatus. Besides the first cohort of approximately 670 subjects, a separate validation cohort made up of over 95 different subjects was used. To predict cytomegalovirus infection status, the study brought together high-throughput TCR immunosequencing, statistical association of individual TCRs with disease status, and machine learning. To study patterns of TCR occurrence, a later analysis re-analyzed previously published TCR beta repertoires from 666 donors and added high-resolution HLA genotyping. Rather than using new phenotypic data, the later analysis identified candidate immune exposures from TCR beta sequences and from how often those sequences occurred across donors. To decide whether each TCR beta V gene segment behaved as functional or pseudogenic, an earlier analysis of several hundred of the donors relied on high-throughput TCR beta sequencing. Alongside the repertoire data, information on donor age, sex, ethnicity and CMV serostatus was compiled. A later genetic analysis took genome-wide SNP genotypes for about 55% of the 666 donors and used that subset as a discovery cohort. Every discovery cohort repertoire had been produced on one sequencing platform. Class I and class II HLA loci were covered by the typing at four-digit resolution. The number of donors typed differed by locus, with about 620-630 for A, B, C, DRB1 and DQB1, roughly 520 for DQA1, 606 for DPA1, and some 470 for DPB1. Because of strong linkage in the cohort, a handful of DR-DQ haplotypes were treated as single units for association and clustering. Among several hundred genotyped donors of the cohort, an average of approximately 240,000 unique TCR beta nucleotide sequences was sequenced per donor, of which about 18% were non-productive. Beyond this particular receptor, the publication reports: Most CMV-associated TCR beta chains appeared to be HLA-restricted in a later analysis, and the HLA associations seemed to be driven largely by CMV exposure. Several of the top co-occurrence clusters appeared to be linked to parvovirus B19, influenza, CMV and Epstein-Barr virus, according to a later analysis. Compared with the roughly 670-donor mean, donors in an Asian-associated ancestry cluster had fewer N-insertions in productive TCRs, according to a later genetic analysis. According to the authors, the approach could potentially be generalized to other disease states and immunological phenotypes. Because the 87-base-pair reads could not distinguish some IMGT-functional V segments, including TRBV6-2 and TRBV6-3, those segments were excluded. For the cohort, immune exposure information was limited to CMV serostatus. In vitro tests confirmed that a few of the cytomegalovirus-associated TCR beta chains recognize cytomegalovirus antigens. Across donors, most TCR sequences were observed very rarely, whereas some public TCRs were present in many individuals. Because counts were too low, about 15 rarely observed V segments, including chromosome 9 orphons, were left out of the earlier analysis of over 550 of the donors. A further reported finding was that TCR beta sequences accurately predicted the HLA-A and HLA-B alleles for most subjects in the first cohort. The sequencing pipeline was judged likely to have produced a cluster of highly shared sequence variants as a technical artifact. An earlier analysis of 587 of the donors showed that most TCR beta V segments appeared in productive rearrangements either about 87% or about 30% of the time, which broadly matched IMGT annotations. In the study, 150 to 200 TCR beta chains were listed as associated with cytomegalovirus. In a later analysis, the rate of TCR association differed among HLA loci, with DRB1 alleles having the most associated TCRs and HLA-C alleles having the fewest. When HLA alleles, especially DR and DQ, strongly co-occurred, attributing TCR associations to individual alleles was difficult. HLA typing was unavailable for some donors at each locus, so association tests used only the typed subset. Presence/absence analyses assumed roughly uniform sequencing depth across donors, an assumption that may not hold. In this cohort, only TCR beta chains were sequenced, and detectable features were limited by the absence of alpha or paired-chain data. Compared with equally common non-associated chains, HLA-associated TCR beta chains in a later analysis were more clonally expanded and had lower generation probabilities. Cytomegalovirus status was reported to be diagnosed by the classifier with high specificity and sensitivity in both the original and validation cohorts. Linkage disequilibrium might explain the correlated functional status among segregating V segments, but an unknown experimental factor could not be excluded. At a false discovery rate of 0.05, a later analysis linked 16,951 TCR beta sequences to specific HLA alleles. In a later genetic analysis, a missense DCLRE1C variant was associated with V-gene and J-gene trimming of TCR beta chains, and the association was replicated in an independent cohort.

Including the terminal cysteine and phenylalanine, the CDR3 comprises 17 residues. Kept here is only the CDR3 DNA, which spans 51 bases and is read in frame from base 1. CDR1 and CDR2 were assigned from the germline V gene as LGHNA and YNFKEQ. The V end loses 4 bases and the J end loses 4 bases, and a stretch of 20 bases separates them. In total, about 650 healthy bone marrow donors made up the cohort. At the time of sampling, all cohort members were nominally healthy, though unrecorded immune exposures were likely present. The donor tested CMV seronegative, placing the donor among the approximately 400 seronegative members of the cohort. A peripheral blood sample was provided by each donor, and peripheral blood mononuclear cells were used for TCR beta sequencing. Genomic DNA was extracted from the blood cell samples with the Qiagen DNeasy Blood Extraction Kit. The library was made by the immunoSEQ multiplex PCR assay. The multiplex PCR relied on a mix of 60 forward primers for TCR Vbeta segments and 13 reverse primers for TCR Jbeta segments. The CDR3 region of rearranged TCR beta genes was amplified from genomic DNA with a multiplex PCR assay. On the Illumina HiSeq System, the amplified TCR beta libraries were sequenced as 87-base-pair reads. Processing in the source paper ran as follows. A later analysis tallied around 82 million unique TCR beta chains across the 550 to 850 repertoires, and some 12 million of those chains were shared by two or more donors. Raw reads were error-corrected and collapsed into unique sequences with a nearest-neighbor algorithm that merged closely related sequences to remove PCR and sequencing errors. Alignment of CDR3 sequences to IMGT reference sequences was used to assign V, D and J gene segments. Each retained sequence needed at least a six-nucleotide match to both a V gene segment and a J gene segment. A rearrangement was called productive if the CDR3 had no stop codons and remained in frame with V and J, and every other rearrangement was called non-productive. CDR3 was defined by IMGT convention, running from the second conserved V-encoded cysteine to the conserved J-encoded phenylalanine. The earlier analysis of about 590 of the donors excluded sequences that lacked an unambiguous match to a single V gene segment. An earlier analysis of 450 to 650 of the donors called V segments functional above 56.7% productive rearrangements and segregating when the between-donor standard deviation exceeded 5%. A statistical classification framework was built to diagnose cytomegalovirus status from the catalog of TCR beta chain sequences. V and J gene assignment, in a later analysis, came from comparing TCR nucleotide sequences with IMGT/GENE-DB human TR gene sequences. The TCRdist pipeline was used in a later analysis to assign CDR3 sequences and most-parsimonious VDJ recombination scenarios. In a later analysis, each TCR beta chain was defined by its CDR3 amino acid sequence together with its V-gene family, and reads without a unique V-gene family were excluded. As a way to deal with suspected cross-contamination and a sequencing artifact, a later analysis dropped under 600 nucleotide sequences that were highly shared and had low generation probability. In a later analysis, a clonal expansion index for each public chain was calculated from normalized within-repertoire ranks of inferred template counts. Generation probabilities in a later analysis came from a VDJ recombination model fitted to out-of-frame rearrangements, and those results were checked against IGoR. A later analysis scored TCR-TCR, TCR-HLA and TCR-CMV co-occurrence with hypergeometric tests, applying a repertoire-size bias correction to TCR pairs. To estimate false discovery rates, a later analysis permuted the HLA or CMV assignments 20 times. In a later analysis, co-occurring TCRs were grouped using DBSCAN, with TCRdist sequence similarity added in when clustering inside HLA-allele-positive subsets. Repertoires with fewer than 30,000 or more than 120,000 public chains were left out of co-occurrence clustering, as were five repertoires with anomalous nucleotide sharing. Entries here come from immuneACCESS through TCRdb and include only in-frame sequences with V and J called. Some clones fail to appear in such tables; in the studies checked, an unresolved V gene covers under half of the shortfall, and the cause of the remainder is unknown. V, J and clone size are those of that table, while D and trimming were read from the DNA. The sample has 70,000 to 95,000 clones on record, 75% to 85% of them singletons. 1.5% to 2% of the sample comes from the top ten.

About this clone: Its specific antigen is unknown. Within one base of it there is no much larger clone, and no base qualities were kept.

The sample was PBMCs. The chain joins TRBV4-2 to TRBJ1-3; the D gene is perhaps TRBD1, on 5 matching bases. The clonotype was recovered from a woman in her 30s in good health and CMV-seronegative. The CDR3 protein sequence reads: CASSLTPTDAIGNTIYF. The sequenced DNA: TGTGCCAGCAGCCTAACCCCGACAGATGCGATCGGAAACACCATATATTTT.